The source of this T cell receptor (beta chain) is a study of T cells in Graves' hyperthyroidism and ophthalmopathy. In its sample, this clonotype was seen many times. The CDR3 covers 17 residues. Per the germline V gene, CDR1 is SGHVS and CDR2 is FQNEAQ. The V and J ends lost 5 bases and 5 bases, in that order; junction bases with no gene match: 14. It was RNA transcripts that yielded the amplified TCR beta CDR3 regions. When the TCR CDR3 underwent first-round RT-PCR, the HTBI primer set was used. TCRdb reprocessed the multiplex PCR reads with MiXCR, giving one entry per CDR3 protein. The table lists around 400,000 distinct CDR3 sequences, roughly 13% of them singletons. Out of 10 ml of fresh peripheral blood came the PBMCs.

The origin of this receptor is a woman aged 18 to 35 with Graves' hyperthyroidism. Source material: blood. This rearrangement joins TRBV7-8 to TRBJ2-3; TRBD2 aligns across 9 bases. This CDR3 is CASSTRIAGAPGDTQYF. The DNA of the CDR3 is TGTGCCAGCAGCACTCGGATAGCGGGGGCACCTGGAGATACGCAGTATTTT.